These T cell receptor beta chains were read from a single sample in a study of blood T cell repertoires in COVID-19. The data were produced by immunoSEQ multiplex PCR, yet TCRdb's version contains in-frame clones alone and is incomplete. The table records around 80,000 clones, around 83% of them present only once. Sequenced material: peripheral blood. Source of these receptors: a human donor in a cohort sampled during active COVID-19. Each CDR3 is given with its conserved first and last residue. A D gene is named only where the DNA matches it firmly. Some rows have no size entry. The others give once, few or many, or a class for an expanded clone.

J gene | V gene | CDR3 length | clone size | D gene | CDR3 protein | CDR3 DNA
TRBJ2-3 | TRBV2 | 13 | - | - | CAISGFSTDTQYF | TGTGCCATTTCGGGGTTCAGCACAGATACGCAGTATTTT
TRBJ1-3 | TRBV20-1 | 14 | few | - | CSASEQGFPNTIYF | TGCAGTGCTAGTGAGCAGGGGTTCCCAAACACCATATATTTT
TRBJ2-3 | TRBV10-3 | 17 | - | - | CAISASLAGPRGDTQYF | TGTGCCATCAGTGCGTCGCTGGCGGGACCCCGCGGGGATACGCAGTATTTT
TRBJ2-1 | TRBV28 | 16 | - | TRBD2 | CASSQSGPGGYNEQFF | TGTGCCAGCAGTCAGTCAGGGCCGGGGGGATACAATGAGCAGTTCTTC
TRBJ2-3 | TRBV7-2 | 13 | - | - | CASSFGRGDTQYF | TGTGCCAGCAGCTTTGGAAGAGGGGATACGCAGTATTTT
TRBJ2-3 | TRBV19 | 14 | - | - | CASRQGGSGDTQYF | TGTGCCAGTAGACAAGGCGGATCCGGGGATACGCAGTATTTT
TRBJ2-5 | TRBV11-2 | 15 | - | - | CASSLERGRGETQYF | TGTGCCAGCAGCTTAGAGCGGGGGCGGGGAGAGACCCAGTACTTC
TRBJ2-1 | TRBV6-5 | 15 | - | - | CASSYERRGQNEQFF | TGTGCCAGCAGTTACGAGCGTAGGGGTCAAAATGAGCAGTTCTTC
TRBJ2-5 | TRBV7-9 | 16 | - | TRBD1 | CASSSRPSGGLETQYF | TGTGCCAGCAGCAGCCGCCCCTCAGGGGGCCTGGAGACCCAGTACTTC
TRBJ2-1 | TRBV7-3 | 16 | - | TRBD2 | CASSPRALAGGSEQFF | TGTGCCAGCAGCCCGCGGGCCTTAGCGGGGGGTAGTGAGCAGTTCTTC
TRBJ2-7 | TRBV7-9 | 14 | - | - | CASSPQSLVNEQYF | TGTGCCAGCAGTCCCCAGTCCCTAGTAAACGAGCAGTACTTC
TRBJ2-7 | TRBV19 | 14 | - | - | CASSIYGRAYEQYF | TGTGCCAGTAGTATCTACGGCAGGGCCTACGAGCAGTACTTC
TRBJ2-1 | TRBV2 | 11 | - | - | CASRGLGEQFF | TGTGCCAGCAGGGGGCTGGGTGAGCAGTTCTTC
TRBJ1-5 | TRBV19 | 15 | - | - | CASSITGASNQPQHF | TGTGCCAGTAGTATTACAGGAGCCAGCAATCAGCCCCAGCATTTT
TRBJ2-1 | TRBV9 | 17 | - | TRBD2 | CASSVLGGTSGRDEQFF | TGTGCCAGCAGCGTCTTAGGGGGGACTAGCGGGAGGGATGAGCAGTTCTTC
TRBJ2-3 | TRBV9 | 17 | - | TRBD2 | CASSPRTSGASTDTQYF | TGTGCCAGCAGCCCGCGGACTAGCGGGGCTAGCACAGATACGCAGTATTTT
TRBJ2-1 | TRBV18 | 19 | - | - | CASSPPPPLGEGWGNEQFF | TGTGCCAGCTCACCACCCCCTCCCCTCGGGGAAGGCTGGGGCAATGAGCAGTTCTTC
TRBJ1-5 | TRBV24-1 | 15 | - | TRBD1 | CATSDQGQSNQPQHF | TGTGCCACCAGTGACCAGGGACAGTCCAATCAGCCCCAGCATTTT
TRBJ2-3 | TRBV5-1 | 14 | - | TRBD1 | CASSYNGQADTQYF | TGCGCCAGCAGCTACAACGGACAGGCAGATACGCAGTATTTT
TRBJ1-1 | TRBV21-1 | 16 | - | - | CASSKGQGTVREGAFF | TGTGCCAGCAGCAAGGGACAGGGCACAGTCCGCGAAGGGGCTTTCTTT
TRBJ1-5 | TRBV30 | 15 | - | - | CAWRSTGSGNQPQHF | TGTGCCTGGAGGTCGACGGGTAGCGGCAATCAGCCCCAGCATTTT
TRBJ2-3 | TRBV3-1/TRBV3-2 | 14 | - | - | CASSLFSATDTQYF | TGTGCCAGCAGCCTATTTAGCGCTACAGATACGCAGTATTTT
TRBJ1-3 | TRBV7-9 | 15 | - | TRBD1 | CASSLVVGQANTIYF | TGTGCCAGCAGCTTAGTGGTGGGACAGGCAAACACCATATATTTT
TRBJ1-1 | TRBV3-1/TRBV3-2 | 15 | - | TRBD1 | CASSPARTGRGRAFF | TGTGCCAGCAGCCCCGCCCGGACAGGGAGAGGCAGAGCTTTCTTT
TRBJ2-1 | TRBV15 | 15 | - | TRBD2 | CATSMGTSGRPGQFF | TGTGCCACCAGCATGGGGACTAGCGGGAGGCCCGGGCAGTTCTTC
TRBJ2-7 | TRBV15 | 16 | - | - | CATSRVIGTHPYEQYF | TGTGCCACCAGCAGAGTTATTGGGACTCACCCCTACGAGCAGTACTTC
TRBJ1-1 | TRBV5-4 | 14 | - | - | CASSQVQGGPEAFF | TGTGCCAGCAGCCAGGTCCAGGGCGGCCCTGAAGCTTTCTTT
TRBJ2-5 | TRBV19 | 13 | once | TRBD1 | CASRDRGRETQYF | TGTGCCAGTCGGGACAGGGGAAGGGAGACCCAGTACTTC
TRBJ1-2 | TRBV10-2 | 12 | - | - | CASRPTADGYTF | TGCGCCAGCAGACCGACAGCCGACGGCTACACCTTC
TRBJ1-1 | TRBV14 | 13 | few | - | CASSRIGVSEAFF | TGTGCCAGCAGCCGAATCGGGGTCAGTGAAGCTTTCTTT
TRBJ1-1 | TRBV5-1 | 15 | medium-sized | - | CASSFFQGMNTEAFF | TGCGCCAGCAGCTTCTTCCAGGGAATGAACACTGAAGCTTTCTTT
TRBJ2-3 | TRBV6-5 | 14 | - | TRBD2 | CASKSGSSTDTQYF | TGTGCCAGCAAGAGCGGGAGTAGCACAGATACGCAGTATTTT
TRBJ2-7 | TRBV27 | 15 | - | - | CASSPPSSGGVAQYF | TGTGCCAGCAGTCCCCCTTCCTCGGGCGGGGTCGCGCAGTACTTC
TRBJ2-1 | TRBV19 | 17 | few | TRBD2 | CASSIEGGRASYNEQFF | TGTGCCAGTAGTATAGAGGGCGGGAGGGCCTCCTACAATGAGCAGTTCTTC